Sequencing of this T cell receptor (beta chain) was carried out in a study of vaccination and CD4 T cells after COVID-19. The treatment denotes: roughly ten-day PBMC culture with coronavirus spike peptide pools or control peptides (ViraFEST assay). Gathering of the CD4+ T cells, from the unexposed donor, took place before the COVID-19 pandemic (2011-2018). This clonotype showed up just a few times. As yet, its antigen is unknown. The CDR3 has 14 residues. V was pared by 7 bases and J by 6 bases, with 8 bases of the junction left unmatched. Germline V gene lookup returns CDR1 SNHLY and CDR2 FYNNEI. The Oncomine TCR Beta short-read assay sequenced DNA from cultured CD4+ T cells. TCRdb recomputed calls from the PCR reads with MiXCR, one row per CDR3 protein. The sample comprises thousands of distinct CDR3 sequences, roughly 34% of which are singletons, and about 43% rests with the top ten.

The specimen was CD4+ T cells from blood, cultured in vitro. The chain recombines TRBV2 with TRBJ2-7; 11 bases agree with TRBD1. The sequence was collected from a human donor in good health. CDR3: CASKQGTGGGEQYF. The CDR3 coding sequence is TGTGCCAGCAAGCAAGGGACAGGGGGAGGCGAGCAGTACTTC.